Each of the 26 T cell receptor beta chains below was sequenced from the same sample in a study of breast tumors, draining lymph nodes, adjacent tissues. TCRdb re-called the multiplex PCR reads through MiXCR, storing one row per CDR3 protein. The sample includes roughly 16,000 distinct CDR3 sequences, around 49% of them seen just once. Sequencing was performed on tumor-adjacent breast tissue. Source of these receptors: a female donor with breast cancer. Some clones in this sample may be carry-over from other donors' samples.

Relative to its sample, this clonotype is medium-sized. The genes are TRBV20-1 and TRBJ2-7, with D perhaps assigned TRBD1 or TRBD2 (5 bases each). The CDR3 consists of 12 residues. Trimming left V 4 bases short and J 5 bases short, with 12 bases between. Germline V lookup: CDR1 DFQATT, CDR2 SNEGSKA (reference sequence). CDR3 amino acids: CSATPGPHEQYF. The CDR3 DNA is TGCAGTGCTACACCGGGACCCCACGAGCAGTACTTC.

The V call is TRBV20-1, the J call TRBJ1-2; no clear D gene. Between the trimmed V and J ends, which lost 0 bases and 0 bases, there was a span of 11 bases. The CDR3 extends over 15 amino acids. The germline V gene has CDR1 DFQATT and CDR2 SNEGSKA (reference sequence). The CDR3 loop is CSAREGLSPNYGYTF. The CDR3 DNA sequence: TGCAGTGCTAGAGAAGGCCTCAGTCCTAACTATGGCTACACCTTC.

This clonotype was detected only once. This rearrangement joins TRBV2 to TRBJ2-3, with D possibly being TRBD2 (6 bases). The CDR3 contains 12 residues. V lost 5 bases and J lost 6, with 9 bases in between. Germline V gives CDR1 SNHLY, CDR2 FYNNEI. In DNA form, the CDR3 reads TGTGCCAGCAGTCCCACTAGCGATACGCAGTATTTT. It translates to CASSPTSDTQYF.

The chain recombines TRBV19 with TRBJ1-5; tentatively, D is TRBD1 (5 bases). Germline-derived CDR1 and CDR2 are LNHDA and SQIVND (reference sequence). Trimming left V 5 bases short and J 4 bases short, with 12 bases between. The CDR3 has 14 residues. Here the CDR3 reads CASSFGGLNQPQHF. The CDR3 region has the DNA TGTGCCAGTAGTTTCGGGGGTCTGAATCAGCCCCAGCATTTT.

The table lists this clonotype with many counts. CDR3 loop: CASRRGLASNTQYF. As DNA, the CDR3 is TGTGCCAGCAGGAGAGGACTAGCGTCAAATACGCAGTATTTT. This sequence joins TRBV5-5 and TRBJ2-3, with 9 bases identical to TRBD2. V lost 5 bases to trimming and J lost 7 bases; unmatched junction nucleotides: 8. The CDR3 spans 14 residues. From germline, CDR1 is SGHKS and CDR2 YYEKEE (reference sequence). The entire variable domain, with the rest obtained from reference TRBV5-5 and TRBJ2-3, is as follows: DAGVTQSPTHLIKTRGQQVTLRCSPISGHKSVSWYQQVLGQGPQFIFQYYEKEERGRGNFPDRFSARQFPNYSSELNVNALLLGDSALYLCASRRGLASNTQYFGPGTRLTVL.

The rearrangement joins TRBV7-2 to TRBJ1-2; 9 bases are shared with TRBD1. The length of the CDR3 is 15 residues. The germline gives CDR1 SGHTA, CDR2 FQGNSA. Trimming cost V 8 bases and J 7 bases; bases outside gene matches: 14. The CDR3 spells CASGYHHRGPGGYTF. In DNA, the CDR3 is TGTGCCAGCGGTTACCACCACAGGGGGCCAGGTGGCTACACCTTC.

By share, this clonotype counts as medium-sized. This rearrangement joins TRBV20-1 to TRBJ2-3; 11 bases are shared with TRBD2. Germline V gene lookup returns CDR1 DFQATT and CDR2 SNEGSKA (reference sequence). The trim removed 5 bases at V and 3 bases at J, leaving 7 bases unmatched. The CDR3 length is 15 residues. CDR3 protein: CSAHSLAGATDTQYF. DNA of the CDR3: TGCAGTGCTCACTCACTAGCGGGAGCAACAGATACGCAGTATTTT.

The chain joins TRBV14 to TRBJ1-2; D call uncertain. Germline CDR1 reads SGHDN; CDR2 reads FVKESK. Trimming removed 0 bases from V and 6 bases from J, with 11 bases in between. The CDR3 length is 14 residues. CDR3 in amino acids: CASSQDSILHGYTF. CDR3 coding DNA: TGTGCCAGCAGCCAAGATAGCATTCTTCATGGCTACACCTTC.

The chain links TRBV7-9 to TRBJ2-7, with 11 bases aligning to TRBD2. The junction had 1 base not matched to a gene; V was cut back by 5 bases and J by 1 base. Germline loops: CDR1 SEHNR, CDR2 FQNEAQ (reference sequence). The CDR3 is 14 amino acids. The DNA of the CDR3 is TGTGCCAGCAGCGGGACTAGCGGTTCCTACGAGCAGTACTTC. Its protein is CASSGTSGSYEQYF. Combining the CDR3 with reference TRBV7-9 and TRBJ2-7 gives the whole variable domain DTGVSQNPRHKITKRGQNVTFRCDPISEHNRLYWYRQTLGQGPEFLTYFQNEAQLEKSRLLSDRFSAERPKGSFSTLEIQRTEQGDSAMYLCASSGTSGSYEQYFGPGTRLTVT.

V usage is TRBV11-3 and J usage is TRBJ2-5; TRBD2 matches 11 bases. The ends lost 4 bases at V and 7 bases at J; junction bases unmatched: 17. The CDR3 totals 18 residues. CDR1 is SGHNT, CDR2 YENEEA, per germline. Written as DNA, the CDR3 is TGTGCCAGCAGCTCCTATACCGGGACTAGCGGAGGGAGTGGGACCCAGTACTTC. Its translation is CASSSYTGTSGGSGTQYF. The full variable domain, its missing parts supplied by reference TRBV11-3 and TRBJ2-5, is EAGVVQSPRYKIIEKKQPVAFWCNPISGHNTLYWYLQNLGQGPELLIRYENEEAVDDSQLPKDRFSAERLKGVDSTLKIQPAELGDSAVYLCASSSYTGTSGGSGTQYFGPGTRLLVL.

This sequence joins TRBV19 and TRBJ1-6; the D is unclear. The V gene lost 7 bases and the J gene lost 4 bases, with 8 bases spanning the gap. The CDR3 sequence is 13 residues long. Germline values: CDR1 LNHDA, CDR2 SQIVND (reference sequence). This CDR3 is CASKGAYNSPLHF. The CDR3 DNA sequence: TGTGCCAGTAAAGGCGCTTATAATTCACCCCTCCACTTT.

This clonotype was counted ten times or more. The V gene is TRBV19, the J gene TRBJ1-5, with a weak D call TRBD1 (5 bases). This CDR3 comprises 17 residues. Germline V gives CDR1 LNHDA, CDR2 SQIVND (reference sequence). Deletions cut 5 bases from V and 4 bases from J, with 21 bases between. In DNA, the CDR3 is TGTGCCAGTAGTTACGCCCCTGACCGGGGACCAAATCAGCCCCAGCATTTT. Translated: CASSYAPDRGPNQPQHF.

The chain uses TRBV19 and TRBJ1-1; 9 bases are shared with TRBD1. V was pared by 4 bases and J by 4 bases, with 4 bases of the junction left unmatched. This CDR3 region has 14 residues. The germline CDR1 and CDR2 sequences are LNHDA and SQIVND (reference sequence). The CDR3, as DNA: TGTGCCAGTAGTAGAGGGACAGGGCCCACTGAAGCTTTCTTT. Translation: CASSRGTGPTEAFF.

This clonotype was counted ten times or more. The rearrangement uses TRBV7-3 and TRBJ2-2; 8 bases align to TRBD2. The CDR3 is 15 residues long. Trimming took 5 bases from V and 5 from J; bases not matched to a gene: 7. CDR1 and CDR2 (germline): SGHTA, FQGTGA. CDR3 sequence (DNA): TGTGCCAGCAGCAACCGGGCTAGCGGGACCGGGGAGCTGTTTTTT. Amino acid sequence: CASSNRASGTGELFF.

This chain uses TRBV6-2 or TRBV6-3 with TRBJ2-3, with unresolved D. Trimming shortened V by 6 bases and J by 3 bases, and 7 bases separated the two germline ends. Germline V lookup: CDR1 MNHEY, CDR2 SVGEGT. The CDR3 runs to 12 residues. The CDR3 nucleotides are TGTGCCAGCAGGGGCTCAACAGATACGCAGTATTTT. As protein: CASRGSTDTQYF.

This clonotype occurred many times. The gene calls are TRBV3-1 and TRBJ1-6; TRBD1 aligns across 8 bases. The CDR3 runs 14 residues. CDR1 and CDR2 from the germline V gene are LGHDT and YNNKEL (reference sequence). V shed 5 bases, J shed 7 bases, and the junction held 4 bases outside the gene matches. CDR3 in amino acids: CASSADRGNSPLHF. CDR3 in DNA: TGTGCCAGCAGCGCAGACAGGGGAAATTCACCCCTCCACTTT.

Written as DNA, the CDR3 is TGCGCCAGCAGGAAGTCTGGAAACACCATATATTTT. This gives the protein CASRKSGNTIYF. This chain uses TRBV5-1 with TRBJ1-3; D is unclear. Germline values: CDR1 SGHRS, CDR2 YFSETQ. CDR3 length: 12 residues. The V end was cut by 5 bases, the J end by 1 base, with 4 bases between.

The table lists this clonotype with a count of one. The CDR3, as DNA: TGTGCCAGCAGTGTCAGGGGAGTCGACACCCTTGGGCAGTATTTT. Translated, it gives CASSVRGVDTLGQYF. The V call is TRBV25-1, the J call TRBJ2-3, with D maybe TRBD1 (6 bases). The CDR3 loop spans 15 amino acids. Germline CDR1 reads MGHDK; CDR2 reads SYGVNS. The V end was cut by 4 bases, the J end by 11 bases, with 22 bases between.

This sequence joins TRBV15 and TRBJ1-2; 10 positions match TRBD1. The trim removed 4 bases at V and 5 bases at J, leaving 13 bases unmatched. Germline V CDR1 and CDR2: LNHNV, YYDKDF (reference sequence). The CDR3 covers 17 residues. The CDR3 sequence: CATSIHLGQGRGYGYTF. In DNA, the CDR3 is TGTGCCACCAGCATCCATTTGGGACAGGGGAGGGGATATGGCTACACCTTC.

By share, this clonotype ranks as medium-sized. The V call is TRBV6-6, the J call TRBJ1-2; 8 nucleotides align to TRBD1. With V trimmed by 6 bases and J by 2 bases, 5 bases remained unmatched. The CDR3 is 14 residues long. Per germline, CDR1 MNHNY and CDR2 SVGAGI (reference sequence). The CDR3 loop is CASSPGTGNYGYTF. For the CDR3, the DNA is TGTGCCAGCAGCCCCGGGACAGGCAACTATGGCTACACCTTC.

The CDR3 is CASSEAQNQPQHF. The CDR3 DNA is TGTGCCAGCAGTGAAGCCCAGAATCAGCCCCAGCATTTT. This rearrangement joins TRBV6-1 to TRBJ1-5; D gene unclear. Germline V gene data show CDR1 as MNHNS and CDR2 as SASEGT. The CDR3 is 13 amino acids. V lost 0 bases to trimming and J lost 4 bases, with 4 bases between them.

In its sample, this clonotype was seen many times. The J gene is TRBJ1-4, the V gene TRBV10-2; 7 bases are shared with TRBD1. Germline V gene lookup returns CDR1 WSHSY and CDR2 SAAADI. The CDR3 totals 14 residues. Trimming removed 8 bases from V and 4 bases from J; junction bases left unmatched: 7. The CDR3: CASAVDRVNEKLFF. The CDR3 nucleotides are TGCGCCAGCGCCGTCGACAGGGTTAATGAAAAACTGTTTTTT.

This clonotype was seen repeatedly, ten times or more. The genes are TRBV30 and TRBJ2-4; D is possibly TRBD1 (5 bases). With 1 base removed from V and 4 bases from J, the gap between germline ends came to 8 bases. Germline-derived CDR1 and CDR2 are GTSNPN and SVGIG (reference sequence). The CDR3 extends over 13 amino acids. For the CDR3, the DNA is TGTGCCTGGAGTGAGCAGGGAAAAAACATTCAGTACTTC. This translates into CAWSEQGKNIQYF.

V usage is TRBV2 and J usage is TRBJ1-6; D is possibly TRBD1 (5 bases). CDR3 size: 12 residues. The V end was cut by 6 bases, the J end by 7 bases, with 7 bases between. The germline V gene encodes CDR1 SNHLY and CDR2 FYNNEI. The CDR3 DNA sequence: TGTGCCAGCAGGGACAACAATTCACCCCTCCACTTT. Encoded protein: CASRDNNSPLHF. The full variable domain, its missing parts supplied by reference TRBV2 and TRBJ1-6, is EPEVTQTPSHQVTQMGQEVILRCVPISNHLYFYWYRQILGQKVEFLVSFYNNEISEKSEIFDDQFSVERPDGSNFTLKIRSTKLEDSAMYFCASRDNNSPLHFGNGTRLTVT.

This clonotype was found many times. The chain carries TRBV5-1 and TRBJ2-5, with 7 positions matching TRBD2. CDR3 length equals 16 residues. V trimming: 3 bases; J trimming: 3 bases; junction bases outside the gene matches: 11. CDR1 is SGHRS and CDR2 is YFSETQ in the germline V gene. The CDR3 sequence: CASSSPSGRFEETQYF. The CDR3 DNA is TGCGCCAGCAGCTCCCCCTCCGGGAGGTTCGAAGAGACCCAGTACTTC.

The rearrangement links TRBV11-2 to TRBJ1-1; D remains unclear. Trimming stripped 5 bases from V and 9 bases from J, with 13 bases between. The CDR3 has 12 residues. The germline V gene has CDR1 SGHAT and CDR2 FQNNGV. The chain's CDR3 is CASSPRGTKAFF. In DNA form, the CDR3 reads TGTGCCAGCAGCCCTCGGGGTACTAAAGCTTTCTTT.